The 14 T cell receptor beta chains in this list originate from one sample, sequenced in a study of cytomegalovirus exposure and HLA in healthy donors. Use of 60 Vbeta and 13 Jbeta primers characterized the PCR. The assay was immunoSEQ multiplex PCR, and TCRdb's table has in-frame clones only and misses some. This table holds approximately 150,000 clones, around 90% found once. Sequencing input: PBMCs. All receptors derive from a woman aged 30 to 39 in good health and CMV-seronegative.

This clone has just a few counts. The chain combines TRBV6-5 with TRBJ1-4; weak D call: TRBD1 (5 bases). CDR1 and CDR2 from the germline V gene are MNHEY and SVGAGI. Between the trimmed V and J ends, which lost 2 bases and 5 bases, there was a span of 9 bases. The CDR3 totals 14 residues. The CDR3 is CASSYRNRNEKLFF. Written as DNA, the CDR3 is TGTGCCAGCAGTTACAGGAACAGGAATGAAAAACTGTTTTTT.

V gene TRBV19 combines with J gene TRBJ2-2; TRBD2 aligns across 8 bases. The CDR3 has 17 amino acids. Per the germline V gene, CDR1 is LNHDA and CDR2 is SQIVND (reference sequence). V dropped 5 bases and J dropped 6; count of bases not matched to a gene: 14. The CDR3: CASSLSGGGYLPGELFF. The CDR3 nucleotides are TGTGCCAGTAGTCTAAGCGGGGGTGGATATTTGCCCGGGGAGCTGTTTTTT.

This rearrangement joins TRBV5-6 to TRBJ2-7; 9 nucleotides match TRBD1. V was pared by 3 bases and J by 2 bases, with 9 bases of the junction left unmatched. Germline V lookup: CDR1 SGHDT, CDR2 YYEEEE. This CDR3 comprises 16 residues. CDR3 in amino acids: CASSWGWTGVTYEQYF. The CDR3 coding sequence is TGTGCCAGCAGCTGGGGGTGGACAGGGGTAACCTACGAGCAGTACTTC. Drawing the rest from reference TRBV5-6 and TRBJ2-7, the complete variable domain is DAGVTQSPTHLIKTRGQQVTLRCSPKSGHDTVSWYQQALGQGPQFIFQYYEEEERQRGNFPDRFSGHQFPNYSSELNVNALLLGDSALYLCASSWGWTGVTYEQYFGPGTRLTVT.

This sequence joins TRBV7-6 and TRBJ1-2, with 7 bases matching TRBD1. Germline V gives CDR1 SGHVS, CDR2 FNYEAQ. V lost 4 bases and J lost 8; bases outside the gene matches: 10. There are 14 residues in the CDR3. Written as DNA, the CDR3 is TGTGCCAGCAGCTCCCTACAGGGGAAAGGCGGCTACACCTTC. Amino acids: CASSSLQGKGGYTF.

This chain connects TRBV6-5 to TRBJ2-7, with a possible D match to TRBD1 (5 bases). The CDR3 loop spans 13 amino acids. Germline CDR1 and CDR2: MNHEY and SVGAGI. V was pared by 2 bases and J by 7 bases, with 12 bases between. The CDR3 DNA sequence: TGTGCCAGCAGTTACACAGTTCAGGGAGAGCAGTACTTC. Protein sequence: CASSYTVQGEQYF.

This clone appeared a few times. This chain joins TRBV5-1 and TRBJ2-5; 7 bases match TRBD1. The V gene's germline CDR1 is SGHRS and CDR2 YFSETQ. J was trimmed by 2 bases and V by 0 bases; bases with no gene match: 4. This CDR3 spans 15 amino acids. The CDR3 nucleotides read TGCGCCAGCAGCTTGGACACAGGGGCTCAAGAGACCCAGTACTTC. Protein sequence: CASSLDTGAQETQYF.

This clone showed up just a few times. The J gene is TRBJ2-1, the V gene TRBV2, with D perhaps TRBD2 (6 bases). The CDR3 runs 17 residues. Germline CDR1 SNHLY, CDR2 FYNNEI. Between the trimmed V and J ends, which lost 11 bases and 4 bases, there was a span of 27 bases. In DNA, the CDR3 is TGTGCCTCCCAGAATCTGGCGGGACCACCTTATTACAATGAGCAGTTCTTC. It specifies CASQNLAGPPYYNEQFF.

The genes are TRBV27 and TRBJ2-5; 8 bases agree with TRBD2. The trim removed 3 bases at V and 4 bases at J, leaving 1 base unmatched. Germline-derived CDR1 and CDR2 are MNHEY and SMNVEV (reference sequence). This CDR3 has 13 amino acids. In DNA form, the CDR3 reads TGTGCCAGCAGTTTGAGCGGGAGAGAGACCCAGTACTTC. Translated: CASSLSGRETQYF.

The sample holds a few counts of this clone. This chain uses TRBV6-1 with TRBJ1-5; the D gene is possibly TRBD1 (5 bases). Per germline, CDR1 MNHNS and CDR2 SASEGT. The germline V and J ends were trimmed by 0 bases and 6 bases, with 6 bases remaining between them. The CDR3 covers 13 residues. CDR3 nucleotides: TGTGCCAGCAGTGAAGCGCAGGGTCAGCCCCAGCATTTT. Translated: CASSEAQGQPQHF.

The rearrangement links TRBV7-9 to TRBJ2-5; TRBD1 matches 7 bases. Looked up from germline, CDR1 is SEHNR and CDR2 is FQNEAQ (reference sequence). The CDR3 runs 14 residues. Unmatched junction bases numbered 4, after V lost 1 base and J lost 5 bases. CDR3 nucleotides: TGTGCCAGCAGCTTAGGCCGAGGGGGCGAGACCCAGTACTTC. Translated: CASSLGRGGETQYF.

In this sample, this clone turned up once. The V call is TRBV19, the J call TRBJ2-2; the match to TRBD2 covers 10 bases. V was pared by 7 bases and J by 5 bases, with 16 bases of the junction left unmatched. Germline V CDR1 and CDR2: LNHDA, SQIVND (reference sequence). CDR3 size: 18 residues. This CDR3 is CASTPTLWGTSVTGELFF. The CDR3 region has the DNA TGTGCCAGTACCCCAACCCTGTGGGGGACTAGCGTAACCGGGGAGCTGTTTTTT.

The chain joins TRBV7-2 to TRBJ2-3; 8 bases are a match to TRBD2. Trimming took 5 bases from V and 3 from J; bases not matched to a gene: 7. CDR3 length equals 15 residues. Germline-derived CDR1 and CDR2 are SGHTA and FQGNSA. The CDR3 bases are TGTGCCAGCAGCCAACGGGGGGGCGGGACAGATACGCAGTATTTT. Translated, it gives CASSQRGGGTDTQYF.

The V and J genes are TRBV2 and TRBJ1-3; TRBD1 matches 11 bases. V was clipped by 6 bases and J by 2 bases; unmatched bases: 9. CDR1 is SNHLY and CDR2 is FYNNEI in the germline V gene. The CDR3 is made up of 17 amino acids. CDR3 residues: CASSRRDRGFAGNTIYF. CDR3 bases: TGTGCCAGCAGCAGACGGGACAGGGGGTTCGCTGGAAACACCATATATTTT.

V is TRBV7-2 and J is TRBJ2-1; the D gene is possibly TRBD2 (5 bases). Trimming left V 0 bases short and J 5 bases short, with 8 bases between. Germline V gene lookup returns CDR1 SGHTA and CDR2 FQGNSA. The CDR3 sequence is 14 residues long. CDR3 in amino acids: CASSLAYGNNEQFF. The CDR3 DNA follows: TGTGCCAGCAGCTTAGCGTACGGGAACAATGAGCAGTTCTTC.